The T cell receptor (beta chain) under discussion was sequenced for a study of OX40 agonist ivuxolimab in advanced cancers. Across the study: Patients with prior anti-PD-1, anti-PD-L1 or anti-CTLA-4 therapy were eligible; approximately 40% had some. Study results and limitations: Among the lowest peripheral clonal expansion occurred in 0.1-3.0 mg/kg partial responders. By week 6 at 0.1 to 3.0 mg/kg, blood CD4+ and CD8+ T cells had expanded clonally.

Note on this clone: Its target is unknown.

The repertoire was sequenced with immunoSEQ multiplex PCR; TCRdb's copy has only in-frame clones and lacks some. The sample consists of over 45,000 clones, roughly 88% of them appearing once. The germline V gene encodes CDR1 SQVTM and CDR2 ANQGSEA. V lost 6 bases, J lost 8 bases, and 19 bases lay in between. CDR3 length: 14 amino acids. This sequence originates from an adult with an advanced solid tumor such as melanoma, head and neck, liver or kidney cancer. This material consisted of CD4+ or CD8+ T cells sorted from blood, taken in a trial of the OX40 agonist ivuxolimab. The rearrangement uses TRBV29-1 and TRBJ1-4; possible D gene TRBD1, 5 bases. In DNA, the CDR3 is TGCAGCGTCGTCGGGACGGCCGGCGGCGAAAAACTGTTTTTT. It translates to CSVVGTAGGEKLFF.